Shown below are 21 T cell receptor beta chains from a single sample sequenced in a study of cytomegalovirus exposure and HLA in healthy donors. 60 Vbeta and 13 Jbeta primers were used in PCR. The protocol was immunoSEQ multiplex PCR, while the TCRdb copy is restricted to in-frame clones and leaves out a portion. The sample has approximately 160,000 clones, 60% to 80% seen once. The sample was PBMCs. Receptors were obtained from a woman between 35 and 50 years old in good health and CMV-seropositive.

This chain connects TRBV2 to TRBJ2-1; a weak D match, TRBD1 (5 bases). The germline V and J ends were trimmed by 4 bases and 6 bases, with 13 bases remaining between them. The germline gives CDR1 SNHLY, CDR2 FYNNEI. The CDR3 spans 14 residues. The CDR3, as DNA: TGTGCCAGCAGTGTGGACATCCCAGGCAATGAGCAGTTCTTC. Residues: CASSVDIPGNEQFF.

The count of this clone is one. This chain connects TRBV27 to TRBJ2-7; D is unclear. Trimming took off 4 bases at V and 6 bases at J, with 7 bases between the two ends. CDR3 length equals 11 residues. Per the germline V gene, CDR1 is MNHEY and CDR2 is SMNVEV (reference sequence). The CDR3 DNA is TGTGCCAGCAGTTACTCCGGCGAGCAGTACTTC. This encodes CASSYSGEQYF.

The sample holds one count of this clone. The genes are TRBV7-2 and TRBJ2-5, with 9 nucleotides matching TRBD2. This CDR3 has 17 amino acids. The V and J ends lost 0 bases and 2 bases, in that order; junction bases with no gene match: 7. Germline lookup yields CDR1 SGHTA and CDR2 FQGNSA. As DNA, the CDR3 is TGTGCCAGCAGCTTAGCGGGCGGGGGGGGTGGGCAAGAGACCCAGTACTTC. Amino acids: CASSLAGGGGGQETQYF. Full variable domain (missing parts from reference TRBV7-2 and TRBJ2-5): GAGVSQSPSNKVTEKGKDVELRCDPISGHTALYWYRQSLGQGLEFLIYFQGNSAPDKSGLPSDRFSAERTGGSVSTLTIQRTQQEDSAVYLCASSLAGGGGGQETQYFGPGTRLLVL.

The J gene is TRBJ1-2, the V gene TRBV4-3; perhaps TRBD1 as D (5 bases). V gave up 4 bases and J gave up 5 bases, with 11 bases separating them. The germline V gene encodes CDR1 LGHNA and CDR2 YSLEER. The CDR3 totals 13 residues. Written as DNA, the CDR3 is TGCGCCAGCAGCCTCGGGACTGCATATGGCTACACCTTC. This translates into CASSLGTAYGYTF.

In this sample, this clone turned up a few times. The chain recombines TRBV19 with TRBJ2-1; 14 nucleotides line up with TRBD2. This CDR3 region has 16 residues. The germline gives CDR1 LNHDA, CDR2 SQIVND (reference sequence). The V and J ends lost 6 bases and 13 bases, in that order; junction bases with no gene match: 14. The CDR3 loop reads CASRQTGTSGRGQQFF. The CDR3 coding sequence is TGTGCCAGTAGGCAGACCGGGACTAGCGGGAGAGGCCAACAGTTCTTC.

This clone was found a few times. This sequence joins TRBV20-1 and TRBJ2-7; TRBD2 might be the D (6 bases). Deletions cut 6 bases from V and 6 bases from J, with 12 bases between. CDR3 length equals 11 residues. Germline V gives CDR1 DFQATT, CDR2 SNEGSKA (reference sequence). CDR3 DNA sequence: TGCAGTGCCAGTGGGACTGGCGAGCAGTACTTC. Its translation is CSASGTGEQYF.

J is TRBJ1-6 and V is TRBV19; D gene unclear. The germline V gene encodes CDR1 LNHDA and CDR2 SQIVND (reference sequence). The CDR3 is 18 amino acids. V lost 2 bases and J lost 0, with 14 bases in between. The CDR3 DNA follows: TGTGCCAGTAGTATATTTCCCTCTAGGAGCTCCTATAATTCACCCCTCCACTTT. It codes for CASSIFPSRSSYNSPLHF.

The CDR3 loop is CASSLEQANYGYTF. The CDR3 DNA sequence: TGTGCCAGCAGCTTAGAACAGGCCAACTATGGCTACACCTTC. The chain recombines TRBV7-2 with TRBJ1-2; a possible D gene is TRBD1 (5 bases). The V end was cut by 1 base, the J end by 2 bases, with 8 bases between. CDR3 size: 14 residues. Per the germline V gene, CDR1 is SGHTA and CDR2 is FQGNSA. The full variable domain, completed using reference TRBV7-2 and TRBJ1-2, is GAGVSQSPSNKVTEKGKDVELRCDPISGHTALYWYRQSLGQGLEFLIYFQGNSAPDKSGLPSDRFSAERTGGSVSTLTIQRTQQEDSAVYLCASSLEQANYGYTFGSGTRLTVV.

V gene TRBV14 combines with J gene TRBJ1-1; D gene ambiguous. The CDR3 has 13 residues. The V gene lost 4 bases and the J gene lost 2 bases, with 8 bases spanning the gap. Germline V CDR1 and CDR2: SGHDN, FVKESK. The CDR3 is CASSLTINTEAFF. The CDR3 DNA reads TGTGCCAGCAGCCTCACAATAAACACTGAAGCTTTCTTT.

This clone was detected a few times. The DNA of the CDR3 is TGTGCCAGCTCACCCCCCATGAAGAGGGAGCAGTACTTC. This sequence encodes CASSPPMKREQYF. The rearrangement uses TRBV18 and TRBJ2-7, with D unresolved. The germline CDR1 and CDR2 sequences are KGHSH and LQKENI. The germline V and J ends were trimmed by 3 bases and 7 bases, with 13 bases remaining between them. This CDR3 is 13 amino acids long.

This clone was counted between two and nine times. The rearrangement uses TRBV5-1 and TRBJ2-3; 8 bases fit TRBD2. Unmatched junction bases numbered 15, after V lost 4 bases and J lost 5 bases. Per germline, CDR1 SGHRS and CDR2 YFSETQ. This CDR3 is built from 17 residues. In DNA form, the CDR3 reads TGCGCCAGCAGCAACAACCTAGCGGGTTCGCCGGGAGATACGCAGTATTTT. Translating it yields CASSNNLAGSPGDTQYF.

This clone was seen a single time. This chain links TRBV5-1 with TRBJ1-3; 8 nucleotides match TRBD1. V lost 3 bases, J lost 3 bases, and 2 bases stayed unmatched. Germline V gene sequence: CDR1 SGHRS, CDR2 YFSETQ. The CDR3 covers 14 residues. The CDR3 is CASSSDRVGNTIYF. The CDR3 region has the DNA TGCGCCAGCAGCTCGGACAGGGTTGGAAACACCATATATTTT. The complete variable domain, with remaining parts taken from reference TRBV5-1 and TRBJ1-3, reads KAGVTQTPRYLIKTRGQQVTLSCSPISGHRSVSWYQQTPGQGLQFLFEYFSETQRNKGNFPGRFSGRQFSNSRSEMNVSTLELGDSALYLCASSSDRVGNTIYFGEGSWLTVV.

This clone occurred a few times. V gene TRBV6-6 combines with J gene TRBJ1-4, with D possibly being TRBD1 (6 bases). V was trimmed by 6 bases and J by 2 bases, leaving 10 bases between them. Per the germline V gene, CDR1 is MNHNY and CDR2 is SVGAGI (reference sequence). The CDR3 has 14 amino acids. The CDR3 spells CASRYRETNEKLFF. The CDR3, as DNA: TGTGCCAGCAGATACAGGGAGACTAATGAAAAACTGTTTTTT.

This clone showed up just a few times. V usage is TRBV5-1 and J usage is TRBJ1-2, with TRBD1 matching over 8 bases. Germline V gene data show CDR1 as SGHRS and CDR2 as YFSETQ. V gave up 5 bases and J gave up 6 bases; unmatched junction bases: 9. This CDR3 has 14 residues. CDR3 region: CASSLDRGFDGYTF. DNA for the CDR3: TGCGCCAGCAGTCTTGACAGGGGATTTGATGGCTACACCTTC.

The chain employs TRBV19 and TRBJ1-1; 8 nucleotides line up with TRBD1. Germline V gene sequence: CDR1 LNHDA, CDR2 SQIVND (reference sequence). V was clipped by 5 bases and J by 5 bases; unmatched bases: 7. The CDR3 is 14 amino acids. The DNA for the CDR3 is TGTGCCAGTAGTGCTGTGACAGGGGAAACTGAAGCTTTCTTT. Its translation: CASSAVTGETEAFF.

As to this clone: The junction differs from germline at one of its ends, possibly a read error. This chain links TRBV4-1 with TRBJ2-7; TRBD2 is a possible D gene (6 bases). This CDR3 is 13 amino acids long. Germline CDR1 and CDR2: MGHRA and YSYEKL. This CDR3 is CASSQDWGFSGDF. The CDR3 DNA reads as TGCGCCAGCAGCCAAGATTGGGGCTTTTCGGGAGACTTC.

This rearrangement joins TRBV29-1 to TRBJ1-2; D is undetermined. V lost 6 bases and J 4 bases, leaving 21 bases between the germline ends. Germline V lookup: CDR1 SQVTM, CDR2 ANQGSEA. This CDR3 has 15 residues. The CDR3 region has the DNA TGCAGCGTCCCTAGGGCCCTCTCCCGGGGCTATGGCTACACCTTC. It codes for CSVPRALSRGYGYTF.

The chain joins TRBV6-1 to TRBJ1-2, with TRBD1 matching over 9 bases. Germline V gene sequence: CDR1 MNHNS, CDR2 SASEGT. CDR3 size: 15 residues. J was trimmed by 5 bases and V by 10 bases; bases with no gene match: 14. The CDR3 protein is CATLTGQGIVYGYTF. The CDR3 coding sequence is TGTGCCACCCTGACCGGACAGGGGATAGTATATGGCTACACCTTC.

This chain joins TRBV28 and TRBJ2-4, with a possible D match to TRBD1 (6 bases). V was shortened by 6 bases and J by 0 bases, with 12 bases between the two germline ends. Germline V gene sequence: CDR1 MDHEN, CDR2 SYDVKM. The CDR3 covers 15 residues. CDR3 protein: CASSQDSAAKNIQYF. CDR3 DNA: TGTGCCAGCAGCCAGGACAGTGCAGCCAAAAACATTCAGTACTTC.

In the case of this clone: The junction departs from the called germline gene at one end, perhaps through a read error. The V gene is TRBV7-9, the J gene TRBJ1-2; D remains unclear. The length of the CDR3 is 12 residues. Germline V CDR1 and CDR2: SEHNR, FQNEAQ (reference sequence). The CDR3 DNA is TGTTCCAGCTGGGAGGCGGACTATGGCTACACCTTC. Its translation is CSSWEADYGYTF.

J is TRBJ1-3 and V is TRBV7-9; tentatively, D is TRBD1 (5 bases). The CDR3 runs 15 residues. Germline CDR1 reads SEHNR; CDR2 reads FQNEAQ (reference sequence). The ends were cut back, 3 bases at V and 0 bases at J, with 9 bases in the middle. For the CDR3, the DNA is TGTGCCAGCAGCTTCCCGGGGGGCTCTGGAAACACCATATATTTT. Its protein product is CASSFPGGSGNTIYF.